The clone carrying this TCR beta chain has only one observation. Germline V gene data show CDR1 as SGHTS and CDR2 as YDEGEE. The CDR3 is 15 amino acids. The V gene lost 4 bases and the J gene lost 4 bases, with 17 bases spanning the gap. These data come from a study of OX40 agonist ivuxolimab in advanced cancers. Sequencing was performed with immunoSEQ multiplex PCR; in TCRdb, only in-frame clones are kept and a portion is missing. The table records tens of thousands of clones, 75% to 90% of them present only once. This TCR came from an adult with an advanced solid tumor such as melanoma, head and neck, liver or kidney cancer. The gene calls are TRBV5-8 and TRBJ2-5; D not resolved. The source was CD4+ or CD8+ T cells sorted from blood, collected in a trial of the OX40 agonist ivuxolimab. DNA for the CDR3: TGTGCCAGCAGCCCCCGCGGTCCCGGAAGAGAGACCCAGTACTTC. Protein product: CASSPRGPGRETQYF. The full variable domain, with the rest looked up from reference TRBV5-8 and TRBJ2-5, is EAGVTQSPTHLIKTRGQQATLRCSPISGHTSVYWYQQALGLGLQFLLWYDEGEERNRGNFPPRFSGRQFPNYSSELNVNALELEDSALYLCASSPRGPGRETQYFGPGTRLLVL.